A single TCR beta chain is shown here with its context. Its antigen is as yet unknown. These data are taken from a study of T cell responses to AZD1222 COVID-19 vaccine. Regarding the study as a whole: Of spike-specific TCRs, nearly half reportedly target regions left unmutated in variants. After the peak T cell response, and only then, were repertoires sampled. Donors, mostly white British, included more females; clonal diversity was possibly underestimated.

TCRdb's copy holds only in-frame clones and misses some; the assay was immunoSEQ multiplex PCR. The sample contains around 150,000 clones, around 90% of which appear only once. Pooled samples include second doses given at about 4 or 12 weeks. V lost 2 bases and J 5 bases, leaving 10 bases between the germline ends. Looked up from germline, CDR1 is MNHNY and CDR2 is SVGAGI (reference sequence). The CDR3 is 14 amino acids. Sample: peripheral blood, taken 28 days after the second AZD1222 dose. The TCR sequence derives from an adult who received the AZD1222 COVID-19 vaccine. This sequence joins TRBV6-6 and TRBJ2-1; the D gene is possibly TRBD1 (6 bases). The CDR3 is CASSYTGKNNEQFF. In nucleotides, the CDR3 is TGTGCCAGCAGTTACACAGGGAAGAACAATGAGCAGTTCTTC.